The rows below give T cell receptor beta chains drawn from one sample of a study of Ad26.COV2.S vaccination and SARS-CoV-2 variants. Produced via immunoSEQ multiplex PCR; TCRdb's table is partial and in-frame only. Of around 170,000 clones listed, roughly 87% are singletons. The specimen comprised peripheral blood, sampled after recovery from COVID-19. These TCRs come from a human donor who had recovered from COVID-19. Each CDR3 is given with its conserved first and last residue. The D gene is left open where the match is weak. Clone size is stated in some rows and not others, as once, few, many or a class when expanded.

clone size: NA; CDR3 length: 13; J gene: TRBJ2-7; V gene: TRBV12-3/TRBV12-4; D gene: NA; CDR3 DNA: TGTGCCAGCAGTTGGACGAGCTCCTACGAGCAGTACTTC; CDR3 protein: CASSWTSSYEQYF
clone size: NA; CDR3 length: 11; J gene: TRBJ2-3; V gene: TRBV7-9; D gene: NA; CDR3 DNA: NA; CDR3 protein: CASSFGQGTDF
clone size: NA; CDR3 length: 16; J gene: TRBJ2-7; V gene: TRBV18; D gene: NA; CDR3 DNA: TGTGCCAGCTCACCCTTGGTGGCTAGCGTTACCTACGAGCTGTACTTC; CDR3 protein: CASSPLVASVTYELYF
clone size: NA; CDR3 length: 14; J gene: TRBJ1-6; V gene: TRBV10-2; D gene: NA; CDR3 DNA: TGCGCCAGCAGTGATTGGGCAGACCTCTCACCCCTCCACTTT; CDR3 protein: CASSDWADLSPLHF
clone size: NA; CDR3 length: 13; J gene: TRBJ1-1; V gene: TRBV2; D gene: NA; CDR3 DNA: TGTGCCAGCAGTGAACGGGAGAACACTGAAGCTTTCTTT; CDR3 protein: CASSERENTEAFF
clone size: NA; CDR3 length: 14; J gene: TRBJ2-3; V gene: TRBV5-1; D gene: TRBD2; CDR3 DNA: TGCGCCAGCGGGGGACTAGCGAGTGCAGATACGCAGTATTTT; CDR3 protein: CASGGLASADTQYF
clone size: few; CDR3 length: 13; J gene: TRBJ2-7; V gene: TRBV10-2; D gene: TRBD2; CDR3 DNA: TGCGCCAGCGGCTATCTTTTAGCGGGGCTAGCGTACTTC; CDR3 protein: CASGYLLAGLAYF
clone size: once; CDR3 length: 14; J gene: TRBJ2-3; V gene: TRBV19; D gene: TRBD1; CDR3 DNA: TGTGCCAGTAGTATGCAGGGGGTGAGAGATACGCAGTATTTT; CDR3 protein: CASSMQGVRDTQYF
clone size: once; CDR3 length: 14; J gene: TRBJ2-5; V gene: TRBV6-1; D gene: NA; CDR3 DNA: TGTGCCAGCAGTGAGGGGCCTAGCGCCGAGACCCAGTACTTC; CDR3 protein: CASSEGPSAETQYF
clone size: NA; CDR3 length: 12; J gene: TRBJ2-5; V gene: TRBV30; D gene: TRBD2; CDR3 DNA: TGTGCCTGGTCTAGCGGGGTCAAGACCCAGTACTTC; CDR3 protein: CAWSSGVKTQYF
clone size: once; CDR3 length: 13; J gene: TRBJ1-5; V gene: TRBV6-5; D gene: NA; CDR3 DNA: TGTGCCAGCAGTCTCCCGTACAATCAGCCCCAGCATTTT; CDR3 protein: CASSLPYNQPQHF
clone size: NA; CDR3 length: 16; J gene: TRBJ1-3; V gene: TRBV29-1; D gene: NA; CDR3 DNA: TGCAGCGAAAGAACAGAGACGACTTTATCCGGAAACACCATATATTTT; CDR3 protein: CSERTETTLSGNTIYF
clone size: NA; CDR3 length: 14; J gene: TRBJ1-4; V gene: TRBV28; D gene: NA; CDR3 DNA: TGTGCCAGCAGTCGACAGCGAACTAATGAAAAACTGTTTTTT; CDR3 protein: CASSRQRTNEKLFF
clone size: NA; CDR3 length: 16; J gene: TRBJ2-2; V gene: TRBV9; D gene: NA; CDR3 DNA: TGTGCCAGCAGCGTAGTTGGGAGCGCCGGCACCGGGGAGCTGTTTTTT; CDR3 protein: CASSVVGSAGTGELFF
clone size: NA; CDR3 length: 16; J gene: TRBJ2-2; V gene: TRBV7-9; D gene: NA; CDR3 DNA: TGTGCCAGCAGCTCAGATACAGGGTTTTACACCGGGGAGCTGTTTTTT; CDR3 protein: CASSSDTGFYTGELFF
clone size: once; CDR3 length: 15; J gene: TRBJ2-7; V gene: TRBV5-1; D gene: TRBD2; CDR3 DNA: TGCGCCAGCAGCCCTGGGACTAGCGGGGTACGCGAGCAGTACTTC; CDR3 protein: CASSPGTSGVREQYF
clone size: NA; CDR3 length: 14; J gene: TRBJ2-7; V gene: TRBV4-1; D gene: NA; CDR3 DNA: TGCGCCAGCAGCTATTTAATAGGTAGCGACGAGCAGTACTTC; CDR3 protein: CASSYLIGSDEQYF
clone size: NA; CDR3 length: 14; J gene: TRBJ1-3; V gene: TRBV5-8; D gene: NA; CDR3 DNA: TGTGCCAGCAGCTTGGAAGACTCTGGAAACACCATATATTTT; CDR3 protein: CASSLEDSGNTIYF
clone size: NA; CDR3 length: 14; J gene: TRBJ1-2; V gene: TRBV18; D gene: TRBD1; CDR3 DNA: TGTGCCAGCTCACCACAGGGACAGAACTATGGCTACACCTTC; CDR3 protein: CASSPQGQNYGYTF
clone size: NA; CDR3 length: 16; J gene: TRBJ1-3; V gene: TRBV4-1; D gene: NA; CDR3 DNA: TGCGCCAGCAGCCTTCGAGACAGACGCTCTGGAAACACCATATATTTT; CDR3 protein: CASSLRDRRSGNTIYF
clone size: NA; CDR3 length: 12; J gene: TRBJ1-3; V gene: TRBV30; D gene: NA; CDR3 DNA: TGTGCCTGGAGTCAATCTGGAAACACCATATATTTT; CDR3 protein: CAWSQSGNTIYF
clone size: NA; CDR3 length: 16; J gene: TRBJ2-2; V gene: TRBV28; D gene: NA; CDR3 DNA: TGTGCCAGCAGAAAATTGGTAGAATCTAACACCGGGGAGCTGTTTTTT; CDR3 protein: CASRKLVESNTGELFF
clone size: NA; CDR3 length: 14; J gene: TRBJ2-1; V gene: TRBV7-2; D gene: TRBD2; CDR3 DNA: TGTGCCAGCAGCGCCGGACTAGCGGGGGGGCCACAGTTCTTC; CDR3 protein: CASSAGLAGGPQFF
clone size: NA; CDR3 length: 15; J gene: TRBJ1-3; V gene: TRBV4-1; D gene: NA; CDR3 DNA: TGCGCCAGCAGCCCTCGGGACTCCTCTGGAAACACCATATATTTT; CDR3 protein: CASSPRDSSGNTIYF
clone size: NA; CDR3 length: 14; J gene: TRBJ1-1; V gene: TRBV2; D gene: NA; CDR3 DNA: TGTGCCAGCTATTACAGCGTCCCGAACACTGAAGCTTTCTTT; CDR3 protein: CASYYSVPNTEAFF
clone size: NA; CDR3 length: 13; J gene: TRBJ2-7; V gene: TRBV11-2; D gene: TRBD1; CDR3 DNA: TGTGCCAGCAGCCCTGGGACAGGGGTAGAGCAGTACTTC; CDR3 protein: CASSPGTGVEQYF
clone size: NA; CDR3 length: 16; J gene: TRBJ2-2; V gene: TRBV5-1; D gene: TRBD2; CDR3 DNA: TGCGCCAGCAGCTGGACTAGCCGGGGGCTCACCGGGGAGCTGTTTTTT; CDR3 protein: CASSWTSRGLTGELFF
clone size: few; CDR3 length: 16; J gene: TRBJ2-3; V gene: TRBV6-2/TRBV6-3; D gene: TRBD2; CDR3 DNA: TGTGCCAGCAGTTACGGGGGTAGCGGGAGGCTAGATACGCAGTATTTT; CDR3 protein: CASSYGGSGRLDTQYF
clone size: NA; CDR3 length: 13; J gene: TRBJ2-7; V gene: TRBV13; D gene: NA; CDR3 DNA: TGTGCCAGCAGCCCGGGCCAGAGGGTTGAGCAGTACTTC; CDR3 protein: CASSPGQRVEQYF
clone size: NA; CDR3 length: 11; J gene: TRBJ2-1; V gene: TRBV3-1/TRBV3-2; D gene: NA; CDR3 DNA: TGTGCCAGCAGCCAAGAACGTGAGCAGTTCTTC; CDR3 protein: CASSQEREQFF
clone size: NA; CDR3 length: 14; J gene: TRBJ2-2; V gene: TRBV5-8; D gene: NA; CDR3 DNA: TGTGCCAGCAGCTTGGACAGGGTCACCGGGGAGCTGTTTTTT; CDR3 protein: CASSLDRVTGELFF
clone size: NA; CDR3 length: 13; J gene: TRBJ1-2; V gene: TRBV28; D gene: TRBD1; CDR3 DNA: TGTGCCAGCAGCCTGACAGGGGACTATGGCTACACCTTC; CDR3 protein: CASSLTGDYGYTF
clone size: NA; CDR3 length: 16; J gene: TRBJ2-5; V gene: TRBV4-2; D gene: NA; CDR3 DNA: TGTGCCAGCAGCCAAGATAAAGGTAGCGGTGAAGAGACCCAGTACTTC; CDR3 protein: CASSQDKGSGEETQYF
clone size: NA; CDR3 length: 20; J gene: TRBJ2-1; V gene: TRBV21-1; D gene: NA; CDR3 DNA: TGTGCCAGCAGCGGTCCCCGGACTAGCGGGGTTAAGAGCTCCTACAATGAGCAGTTCTTC; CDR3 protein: CASSGPRTSGVKSSYNEQFF
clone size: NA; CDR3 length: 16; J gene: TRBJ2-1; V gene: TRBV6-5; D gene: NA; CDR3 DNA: TGTGCCAGCAGTTACCGACCTCTAAGAGGCTACAATGAGCAGTTCTTC; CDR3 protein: CASSYRPLRGYNEQFF
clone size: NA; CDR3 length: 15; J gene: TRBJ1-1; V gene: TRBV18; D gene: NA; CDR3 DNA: TGTGCCAGCTCCCAGCCGGGGGGCAGGAACACTGAAGCTTTCTTT; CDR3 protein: CASSQPGGRNTEAFF
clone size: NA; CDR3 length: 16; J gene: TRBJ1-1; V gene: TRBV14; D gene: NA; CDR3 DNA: TGTGCCAGCAGCCAAGAAAGATTGCGGAGCTACACTGAAGCTTTCTTT; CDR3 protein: CASSQERLRSYTEAFF
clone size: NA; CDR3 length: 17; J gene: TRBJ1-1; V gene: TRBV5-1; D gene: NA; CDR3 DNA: TGCGCCAGCTCTATTGGGGGTAAGGGGGTTAGGAGCGCTGAAGCTTTCTTT; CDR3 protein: CASSIGGKGVRSAEAFF
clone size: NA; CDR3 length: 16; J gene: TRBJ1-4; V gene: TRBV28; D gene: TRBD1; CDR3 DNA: TGTGCCAGCAGACCTAACCCGGGACAGGTATTTGAAAAACTGTTTTTT; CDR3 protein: CASRPNPGQVFEKLFF
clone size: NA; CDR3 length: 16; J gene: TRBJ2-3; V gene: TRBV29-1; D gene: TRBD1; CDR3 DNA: TGCAGCGTTGATCCCATTCCGGGACAGGGGATAGATACGCAGTATTTT; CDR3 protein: CSVDPIPGQGIDTQYF
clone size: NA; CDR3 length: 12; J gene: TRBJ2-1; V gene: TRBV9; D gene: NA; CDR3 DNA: TGTGCCAGCAGCCTCTGGGGGACCGAGCAGTTCTTC; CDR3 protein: CASSLWGTEQFF